This T cell receptor beta chain was sequenced in a study of blood T cell repertoires in COVID-19. The CDR3 sequence is 16 residues long. The ends lost 3 bases at V and 5 bases at J; junction bases unmatched: 10. Original processing notes: Amplification with reference gene primers provided the estimates of nucleated cell counts. TCRdb's copy holds only in-frame clones and misses some; the assay was immunoSEQ multiplex PCR. The DNA was the basis for D and trimming; V, J and clone size are from that table. Of about 58,000 clones listed, 65% to 90% are singletons. This clone was observed a single time. While infection was still active, Seattle patients were enrolled and then followed longitudinally.

The clonotype comes from a man between 50 and 59 years old with COVID-19, enrolled during active disease. The genes are TRBV23-1 and TRBJ1-5; 7 bases fit TRBD1. TRBV23-1 is marked as an open reading frame, function uncertain. The sequenced sample consisted of peripheral blood. CDR3 loop: CASSQKQGQQDQPQHF. For the CDR3, the DNA is TGCGCCAGCAGTCAGAAGCAGGGACAGCAAGATCAGCCCCAGCATTTT.